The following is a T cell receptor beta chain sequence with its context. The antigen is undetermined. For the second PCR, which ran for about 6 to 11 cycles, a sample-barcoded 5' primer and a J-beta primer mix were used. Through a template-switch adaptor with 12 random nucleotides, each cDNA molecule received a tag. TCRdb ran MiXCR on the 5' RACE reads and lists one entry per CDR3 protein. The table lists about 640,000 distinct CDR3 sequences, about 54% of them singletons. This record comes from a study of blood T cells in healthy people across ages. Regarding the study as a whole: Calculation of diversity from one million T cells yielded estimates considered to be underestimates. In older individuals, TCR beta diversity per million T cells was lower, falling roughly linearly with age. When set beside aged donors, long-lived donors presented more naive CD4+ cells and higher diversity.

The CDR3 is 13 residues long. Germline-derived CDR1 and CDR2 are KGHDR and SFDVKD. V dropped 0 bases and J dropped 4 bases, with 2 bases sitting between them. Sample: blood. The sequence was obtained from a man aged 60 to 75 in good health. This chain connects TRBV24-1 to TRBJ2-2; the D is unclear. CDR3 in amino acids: CATSDLITGELFF. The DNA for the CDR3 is TGTGCCACCAGTGATTTGATCACCGGGGAGCTGTTTTTT.